Listed below are T cell receptor beta chains from one sample, sequenced in a study of cytomegalovirus exposure and HLA in healthy donors. The method was immunoSEQ multiplex PCR; TCRdb's version includes in-frame clones alone and lacks a portion of them. In the table there are about 150,000 clones, 85% of which are singletons. Sequencing was done on a sample of PBMCs. The receptor set was obtained from a woman aged 18-35 years in good health and CMV-seronegative. Both conserved end residues are trimmed from each CDR3.

J gene: TRBJ1-5; V gene: TRBV5-6; CDR3 length: 13; CDR3 protein: ASSGGTARNQPQH
J gene: TRBJ1-5; V gene: TRBV4-2; CDR3 length: 11; CDR3 protein: ASSQGPNQPQH
J gene: TRBJ2-7; V gene: TRBV5-8; CDR3 length: 10; CDR3 protein: ASSWPRYEQY
J gene: TRBJ2-2; V gene: TRBV29-1; CDR3 length: 16; CDR3 protein: SVFLLVVGQGGSGELF
J gene: TRBJ2-2; V gene: TRBV9; CDR3 length: 12; CDR3 protein: ASSVGSQAFGLF
J gene: TRBJ2-3; V gene: TRBV5-4; CDR3 length: 13; CDR3 protein: ASSSPSGRTDTQY
J gene: TRBJ2-1; V gene: TRBV7-2; CDR3 length: 13; CDR3 protein: ASSSGTSGLDEQF
J gene: TRBJ1-3; V gene: TRBV6-1; CDR3 length: 13; CDR3 protein: ASSKGQFSGNTIY
J gene: TRBJ1-2; V gene: TRBV10-3; CDR3 length: 10; CDR3 protein: AISGDASGYT
J gene: TRBJ1-2; V gene: TRBV7-2; CDR3 length: 12; CDR3 protein: ASSLVSQDYGYT
J gene: TRBJ1-6; V gene: TRBV7-6; CDR3 length: 15; CDR3 protein: ASSPAAVSSYNSPLH
J gene: TRBJ2-7; V gene: TRBV28; CDR3 length: 12; CDR3 protein: ASSLSPEYYEQY
J gene: TRBJ2-7; V gene: TRBV6-5; CDR3 length: 12; CDR3 protein: ASSLGDRVHEQY
J gene: TRBJ2-3; V gene: TRBV7-3; CDR3 length: 10; CDR3 protein: ASSLIRDTQY
J gene: TRBJ2-5; V gene: TRBV6-1; CDR3 length: 11; CDR3 protein: ASSQTQQGTQY
J gene: TRBJ1-1; V gene: TRBV7-9; CDR3 length: 11; CDR3 protein: ASSRGQPTEAF
J gene: TRBJ2-1; V gene: TRBV7-8; CDR3 length: 16; CDR3 protein: ASSSVGLAGGGYNEQF
J gene: TRBJ1-1; V gene: TRBV7-2; CDR3 length: 13; CDR3 protein: ASRYKGQTNTEAF
J gene: TRBJ2-2; V gene: TRBV19; CDR3 length: 14; CDR3 protein: ASSIEKTQNTGELF
J gene: TRBJ2-7; V gene: TRBV7-3; CDR3 length: 14; CDR3 protein: ASSLTGGAGTYEQY
J gene: TRBJ1-5; V gene: TRBV29-1; CDR3 length: 11; CDR3 protein: SVAGSSNQPQH
J gene: TRBJ1-6; V gene: TRBV11-2; CDR3 length: 13; CDR3 protein: ASSLGAGKKSPLH
J gene: TRBJ1-4; V gene: TRBV9; CDR3 length: 14; CDR3 protein: ASSVYGTATNEKLF
J gene: TRBJ1-5; V gene: TRBV10-3; CDR3 length: 13; CDR3 protein: AIREGQELSQPQH
J gene: TRBJ2-7; V gene: TRBV19; CDR3 length: 13; CDR3 protein: ASSRGGGGTYEQY
J gene: TRBJ1-1; V gene: TRBV5-4; CDR3 length: 14; CDR3 protein: ASSLISGTMNTEAF
J gene: TRBJ2-5; V gene: TRBV2; CDR3 length: 14; CDR3 protein: ASSQTGGRFTETQY
J gene: TRBJ2-7; V gene: TRBV28; CDR3 length: 13; CDR3 protein: ASSPTGNSFYEQY
J gene: TRBJ1-3; V gene: TRBV6-5; CDR3 length: 14; CDR3 protein: ASSYGTGPAANTIY
J gene: TRBJ1-2; V gene: TRBV29-1; CDR3 length: 11; CDR3 protein: SVRTGGVYGYT
J gene: TRBJ2-3; V gene: TRBV9; CDR3 length: 14; CDR3 protein: ASSFRVAGGTDTQY
J gene: TRBJ2-7; V gene: TRBV7-2; CDR3 length: 15; CDR3 protein: ASSLLGGGGGRGKGY
J gene: TRBJ1-4; V gene: TRBV30; CDR3 length: 15; CDR3 protein: AWSLTGTGTTNEKLF
J gene: TRBJ2-1; V gene: TRBV29-1; CDR3 length: 12; CDR3 protein: SVMAGGLYNEQF
J gene: TRBJ1-5; V gene: TRBV28; CDR3 length: 12; CDR3 protein: ASRLGGGNQPQH
J gene: TRBJ2-5; V gene: TRBV7-2; CDR3 length: 11; CDR3 protein: ASSYLPAETQY
J gene: TRBJ1-3; V gene: TRBV6-1; CDR3 length: 16; CDR3 protein: ASSEIGFWGISGNTIY
J gene: TRBJ2-1; V gene: TRBV7-6; CDR3 length: 11; CDR3 protein: ASSLDVRGEQF
J gene: TRBJ2-1; V gene: TRBV6-5; CDR3 length: 11; CDR3 protein: ASGGTSYNEQF
J gene: TRBJ1-3; V gene: TRBV28; CDR3 length: 13; CDR3 protein: ASSSPPSSGNTIY
J gene: TRBJ2-3; V gene: TRBV15; CDR3 length: 14; CDR3 protein: ATSRSDSGSTDTQY
J gene: TRBJ2-7; V gene: TRBV6-1; CDR3 length: 12; CDR3 protein: ASSERTSGYEQY
J gene: TRBJ2-7; V gene: TRBV18; CDR3 length: 10; CDR3 protein: ASAPTAYEQY
J gene: TRBJ1-1; V gene: TRBV2; CDR3 length: 14; CDR3 protein: ANEKDRGRGDTEAF
J gene: TRBJ1-4; V gene: TRBV7-9; CDR3 length: 12; CDR3 protein: ASTRSSTNEKLF
J gene: TRBJ1-2; V gene: TRBV28; CDR3 length: 11; CDR3 protein: ASREQGNNGYT
J gene: TRBJ2-5; V gene: TRBV7-2; CDR3 length: 13; CDR3 protein: ASSLRGTDRETQY
J gene: TRBJ2-2; V gene: TRBV15; CDR3 length: 14; CDR3 protein: ATSRDVKLHGGELF
J gene: TRBJ2-7; V gene: TRBV15; CDR3 length: 12; CDR3 protein: ATSPGAQGWEQY
J gene: TRBJ2-1; V gene: TRBV19; CDR3 length: 10; CDR3 protein: ASSMQGREQF
J gene: TRBJ1-1; V gene: TRBV5-1; CDR3 length: 11; CDR3 protein: ASSLDVGSEAF
J gene: TRBJ2-7; V gene: TRBV19; CDR3 length: 13; CDR3 protein: ASSFSRTTPGEQY
J gene: TRBJ2-7; V gene: TRBV7-9; CDR3 length: 16; CDR3 protein: ASSLVLVGTSISYEQY
J gene: TRBJ2-5; V gene: TRBV9; CDR3 length: 13; CDR3 protein: ASSISGTSGETQY
J gene: TRBJ2-3; V gene: TRBV11-2; CDR3 length: 13; CDR3 protein: ASSEEGGRTDTQY